The text below deals with one T cell receptor beta chain. The antigen it binds to is not known. No base-level quality is on record; no much larger clone is a single base apart. This sample is drawn from a study of lymphopenia after photon versus proton radiotherapy (dated by TCRdb to the late 2010s). About the investigation overall: The immunological effects of photon versus proton radiation therapy were compared in patients with gastrointestinal tumors who developed high-grade lymphopenia. The roughly 20 patients in the cohort had gastrointestinal tumors, were treated with either photon or proton therapy, and subsequently developed lymphopenia. The study aimed to characterize how the two radiation modalities differ in their impact on the immune system. Study-wide conclusions, independent of this receptor: Relative stability during treatment was observed in proton-treated patients, whereas loss of naive T cells and TCR diversity and gain of effector/memory populations were observed in photon-treated patients. After the lymphocyte count nadir, repertoires from photon-treated patients showed oligoclonal expansion, particularly of CD8+ Temra cells, and this expansion drove the decline in diversity. Across the cohort, a larger post-nadir drop in TCR diversity was inversely correlated with overall survival time among patients who died. The authors looked at the survival association only in patients who died, and they framed better survival with proton therapy as a possibility rather than a demonstrated result.

Preparation of the library involved the immunoSEQ multiplex PCR assay. Deep sequencing of rearranged TCR beta loci, alongside multiparametric flow cytometry, was used to profile T cell repertoires. This is the immuneACCESS table as TCRdb keeps it, with only in-frame sequences that have V and J called. A part of the clones is gone; compared with another copy, unresolved V genes explain less than half, and the rest is unexplained. The sample table records roughly 61,000 clones; about nine tenths of these occur just once. Together, the top ten hold around 13% of the sample. The receptor's source is a man older than 75 with esophageal cancer. The sequencing here drew on peripheral blood, taken from a patient treated with proton-based radiotherapy.

The CDR3 loop reads CASSVTGNTGELFF. The nucleotides read TGTGCCAGTAGTGTCACGGGGAACACCGGGGAGCTGTTTTTT. The sequence joins TRBV19 to TRBJ2-2; the D gene identity is not certain. From the cysteine up to the phenylalanine, the CDR3 has a length of 14 residues. Only the CDR3 portion is preserved as DNA: 42 bases, with reading frame beginning at the first base. CDR1 and CDR2 (LNHDA, SQIVND) derive from the germline V gene (reference sequence). V loses 5 bases of germline sequence and J loses 1 base, and the interval between the two ends is 8 bases.